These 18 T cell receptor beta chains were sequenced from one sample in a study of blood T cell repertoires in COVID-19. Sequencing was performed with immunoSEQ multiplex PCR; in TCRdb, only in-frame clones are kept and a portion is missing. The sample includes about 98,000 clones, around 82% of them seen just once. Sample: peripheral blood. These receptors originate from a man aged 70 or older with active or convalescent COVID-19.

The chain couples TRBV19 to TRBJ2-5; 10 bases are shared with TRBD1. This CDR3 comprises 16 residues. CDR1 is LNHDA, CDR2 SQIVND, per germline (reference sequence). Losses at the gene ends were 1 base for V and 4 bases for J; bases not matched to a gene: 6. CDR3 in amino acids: CASSIVGTGASETQYF. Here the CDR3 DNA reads TGTGCCAGTAGTATAGTCGGGACAGGGGCTTCAGAGACCCAGTACTTC.

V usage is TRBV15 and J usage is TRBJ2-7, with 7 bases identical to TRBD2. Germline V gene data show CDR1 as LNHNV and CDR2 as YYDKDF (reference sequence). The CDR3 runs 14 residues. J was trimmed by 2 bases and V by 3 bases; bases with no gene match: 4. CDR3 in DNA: TGTGCCACCAGCAGGGGGGGGTCTACCTACGAGCAGTACTTC. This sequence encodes CATSRGGSTYEQYF.

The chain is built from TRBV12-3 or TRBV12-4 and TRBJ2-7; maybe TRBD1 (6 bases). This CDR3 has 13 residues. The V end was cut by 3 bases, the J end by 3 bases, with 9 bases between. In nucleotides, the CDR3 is TGTGCCAGCAGTTTTGTGACAGGCTACGAGCAGTACTTC. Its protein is CASSFVTGYEQYF.

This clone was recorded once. The CDR3 DNA reads as TGTGCCAGCTCATCATGGGGGGACGGCTACACCTTC. It encodes CASSSWGDGYTF. V gene TRBV18 combines with J gene TRBJ1-2; tentative D call: TRBD1 (5 bases). V gave up 5 bases and J gave up 8 bases, with 12 bases separating them. The CDR3 spans 12 residues. Germline CDR1 reads KGHSH; CDR2 reads LQKENI. The full variable domain, completed using reference TRBV18 and TRBJ1-2, is NAGVMQNPRHLVRRRGQEARLRCSPMKGHSHVYWYRQLPEEGLKFMVYLQKENIIDESGMPKERFSAEFPKEGPSILRIQQVVRGDSAAYFCASSSWGDGYTFGSGTRLTVV.

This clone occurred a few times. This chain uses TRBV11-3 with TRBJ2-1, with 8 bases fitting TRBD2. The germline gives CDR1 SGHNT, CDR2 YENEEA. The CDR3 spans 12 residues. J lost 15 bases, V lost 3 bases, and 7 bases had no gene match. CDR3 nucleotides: TGTGCCAGCAGCTTCCAGCGGGGGATTCCGTTCTTC. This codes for CASSFQRGIPFF.

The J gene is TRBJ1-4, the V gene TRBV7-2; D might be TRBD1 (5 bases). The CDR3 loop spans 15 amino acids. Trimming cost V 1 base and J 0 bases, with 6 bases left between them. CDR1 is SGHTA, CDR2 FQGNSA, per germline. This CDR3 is CASSLGQTTNEKLFF. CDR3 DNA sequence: TGTGCCAGCAGCTTAGGACAGACAACTAATGAAAAACTGTTTTTT.

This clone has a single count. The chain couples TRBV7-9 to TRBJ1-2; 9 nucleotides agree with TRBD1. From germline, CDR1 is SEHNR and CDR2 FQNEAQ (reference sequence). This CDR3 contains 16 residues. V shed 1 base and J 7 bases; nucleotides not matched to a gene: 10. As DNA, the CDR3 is TGTGCCAGCAGCTTAGGCCACTTACAGGGGGCGGCTGGCTACACCTTC. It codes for CASSLGHLQGAAGYTF.

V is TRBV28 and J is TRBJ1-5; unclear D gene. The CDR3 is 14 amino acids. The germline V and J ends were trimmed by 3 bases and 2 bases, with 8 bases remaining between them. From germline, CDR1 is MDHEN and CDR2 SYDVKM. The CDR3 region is CASSLGFGNQPQHF. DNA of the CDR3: TGTGCCAGCAGTTTGGGCTTCGGCAATCAGCCCCAGCATTTT.

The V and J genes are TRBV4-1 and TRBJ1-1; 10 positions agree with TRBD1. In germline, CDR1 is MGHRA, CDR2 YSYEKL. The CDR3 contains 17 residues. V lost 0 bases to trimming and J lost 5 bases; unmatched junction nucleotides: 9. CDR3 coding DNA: TGCGCCAGCAGCCAAGATCCCTGGGACAGGGGAAGGACTGAAGCTTTCTTT. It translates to CASSQDPWDRGRTEAFF.

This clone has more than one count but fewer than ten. For the CDR3, the DNA is TGTGCCAGCAGCCCGCCAATGGGGCTAGGCTACGAGCAGTACTTC. It encodes CASSPPMGLGYEQYF. The genes are TRBV11-3 and TRBJ2-7; possibly TRBD1 for D (5 bases). Trimming left V 5 bases short and J 3 bases short, with 17 bases between. Germline V gene lookup returns CDR1 SGHNT and CDR2 YENEEA. The CDR3 spans 15 residues.

CDR3: CATSRGLAGYQETQYF. CDR3 DNA sequence: TGTGCCACCAGCAGAGGACTAGCGGGGTACCAAGAGACCCAGTACTTC. The rearrangement uses TRBV15 and TRBJ2-5, with 11 bases identical to TRBD2. Germline CDR1 and CDR2: LNHNV and YYDKDF (reference sequence). Trimming removed 1 base from V and 0 bases from J; junction bases left unmatched: 1. CDR3 length: 16 residues.

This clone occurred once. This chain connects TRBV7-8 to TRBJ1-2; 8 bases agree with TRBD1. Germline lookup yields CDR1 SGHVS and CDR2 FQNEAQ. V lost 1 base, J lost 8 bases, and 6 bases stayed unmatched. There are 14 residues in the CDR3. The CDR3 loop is CASSLGVTGEGYTF. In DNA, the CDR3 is TGTGCCAGCAGCTTAGGAGTGACAGGGGAGGGCTACACCTTC.

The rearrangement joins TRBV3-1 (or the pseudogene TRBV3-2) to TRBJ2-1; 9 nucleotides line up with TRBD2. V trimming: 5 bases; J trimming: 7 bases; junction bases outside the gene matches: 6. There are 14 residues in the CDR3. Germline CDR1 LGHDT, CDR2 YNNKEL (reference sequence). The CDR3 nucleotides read TGTGCCAGCAGCTTAGCGGGGGAGAGTAATGAGCAGTTCTTC. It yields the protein CASSLAGESNEQFF.

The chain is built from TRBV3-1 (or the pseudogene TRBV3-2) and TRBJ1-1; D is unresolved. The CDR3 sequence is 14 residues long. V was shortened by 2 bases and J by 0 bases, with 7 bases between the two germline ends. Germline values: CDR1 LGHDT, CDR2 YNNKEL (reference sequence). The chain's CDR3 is CASSQNTMNTEAFF. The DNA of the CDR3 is TGTGCCAGCAGCCAAAACACTATGAACACTGAAGCTTTCTTT.

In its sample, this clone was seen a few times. This chain's CDR3 is CASKGTVPNTGELFF. The CDR3, as DNA: TGCGCCAGCAAAGGGACAGTCCCGAACACCGGGGAGCTGTTTTTT. The chain recombines TRBV5-1 with TRBJ2-2; 7 bases are a match to TRBD1. V gave up 6 bases and J gave up 0 bases; unmatched junction bases: 5. CDR1 and CDR2 from the germline V gene are SGHRS and YFSETQ. This CDR3 has 15 residues.

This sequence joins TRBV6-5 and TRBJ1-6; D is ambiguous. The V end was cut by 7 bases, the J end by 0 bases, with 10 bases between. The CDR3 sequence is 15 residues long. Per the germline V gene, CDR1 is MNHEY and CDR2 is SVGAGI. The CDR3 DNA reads TGTGCCAGCATGCAACTTAGCTCCTATAATTCACCCCTCCACTTT. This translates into CASMQLSSYNSPLHF.

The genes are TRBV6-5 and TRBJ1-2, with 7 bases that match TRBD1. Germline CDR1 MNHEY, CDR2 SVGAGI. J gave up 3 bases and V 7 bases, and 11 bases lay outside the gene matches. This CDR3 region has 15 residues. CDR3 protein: CASNPQGQAHYGYTF. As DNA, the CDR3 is TGTGCCAGCAACCCACAAGGACAGGCGCACTATGGCTACACCTTC.

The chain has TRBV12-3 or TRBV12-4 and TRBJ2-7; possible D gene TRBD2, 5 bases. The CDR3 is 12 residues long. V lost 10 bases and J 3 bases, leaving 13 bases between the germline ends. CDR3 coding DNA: TGTGCCACCGCGAGGGTGGGCTACGAGCAGTACTTC. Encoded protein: CATARVGYEQYF.